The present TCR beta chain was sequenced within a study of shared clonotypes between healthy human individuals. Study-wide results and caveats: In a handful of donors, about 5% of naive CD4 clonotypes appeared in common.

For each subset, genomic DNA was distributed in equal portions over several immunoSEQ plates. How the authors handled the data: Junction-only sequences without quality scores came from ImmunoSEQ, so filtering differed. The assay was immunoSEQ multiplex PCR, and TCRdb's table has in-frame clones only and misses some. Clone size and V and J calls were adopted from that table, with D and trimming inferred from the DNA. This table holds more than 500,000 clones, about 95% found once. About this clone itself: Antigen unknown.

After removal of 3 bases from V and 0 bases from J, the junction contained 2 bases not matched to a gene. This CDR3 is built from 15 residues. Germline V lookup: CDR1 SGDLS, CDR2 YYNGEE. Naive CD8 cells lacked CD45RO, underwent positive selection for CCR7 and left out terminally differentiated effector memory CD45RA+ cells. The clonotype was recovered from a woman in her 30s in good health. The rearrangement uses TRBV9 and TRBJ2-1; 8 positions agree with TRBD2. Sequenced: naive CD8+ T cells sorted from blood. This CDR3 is CASSEREPSYNEQFF. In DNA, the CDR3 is TGTGCCAGCAGCGAGCGGGAGCCCTCCTACAATGAGCAGTTCTTC.